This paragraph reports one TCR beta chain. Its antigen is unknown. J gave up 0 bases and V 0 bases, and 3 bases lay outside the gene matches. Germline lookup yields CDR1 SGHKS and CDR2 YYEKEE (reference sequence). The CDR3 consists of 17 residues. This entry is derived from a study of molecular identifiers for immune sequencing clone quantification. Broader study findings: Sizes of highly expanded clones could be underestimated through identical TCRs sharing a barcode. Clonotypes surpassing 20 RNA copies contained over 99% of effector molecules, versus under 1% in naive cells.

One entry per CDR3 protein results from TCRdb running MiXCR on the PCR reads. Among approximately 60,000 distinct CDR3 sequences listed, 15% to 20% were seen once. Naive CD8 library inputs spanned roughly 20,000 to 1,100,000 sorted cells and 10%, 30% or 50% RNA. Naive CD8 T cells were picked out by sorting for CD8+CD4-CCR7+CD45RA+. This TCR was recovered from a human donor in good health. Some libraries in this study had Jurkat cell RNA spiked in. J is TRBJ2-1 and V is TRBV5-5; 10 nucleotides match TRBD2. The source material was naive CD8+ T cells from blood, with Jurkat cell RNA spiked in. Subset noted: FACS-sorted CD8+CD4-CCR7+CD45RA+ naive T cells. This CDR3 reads CASSLGLAGSSYNEQFF. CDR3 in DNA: TGTGCCAGCAGCTTGGGACTAGCGGGTAGCTCCTACAATGAGCAGTTCTTC.